The 14 T cell receptor beta chains below were found in one sample sequenced in a study of graft-versus-host responses after intestinal transplantation. These receptors' targets are unknown. The protocol was immunoSEQ multiplex PCR, while the TCRdb copy is restricted to in-frame clones and leaves out a portion. The table shows tens of thousands of clones, with around 93% occurring only once. Sample: unstimulated CD4+ T cells sorted from spleen or lymph node cells, taken before transplant. The receptors shown here come from a human donor who was the organ donor for an intestinal transplant.

The genes are TRBV27 and TRBJ2-1, with TRBD2 matching over 10 bases. CDR3 length: 21 amino acids. J gave up 7 bases and V 6 bases, and 27 bases lay outside the gene matches. CDR1 and CDR2 from the germline V gene are MNHEY and SMNVEV (reference sequence). CDR3 in amino acids: CASSPLRGLLKRGGRNNEQFF. In DNA, the CDR3 is TGTGCCAGCAGCCCCTTAAGAGGGCTATTGAAGCGGGGGGGCCGAAATAATGAGCAGTTCTTC.

V and J are TRBV10-3 and TRBJ1-1; possible D gene TRBD1, 6 bases. Germline V lookup: CDR1 ENHRY, CDR2 SYGVKD. CDR3 length: 15 amino acids. Trimming took off 0 bases at V and 1 base at J, with 9 bases between the two ends. Here the CDR3 DNA reads TGTGCCATCAGTGAGTCTGAAGGGGGGAACACTGAAGCTTTCTTT. Translation: CAISESEGGNTEAFF.

This chain joins TRBV5-1 and TRBJ2-1, with 10 bases aligning to TRBD2. The CDR3 runs to 16 residues. The germline CDR1 and CDR2 sequences are SGHRS and YFSETQ. V shed 0 bases, J shed 4 bases, and the junction held 4 bases outside the gene matches. The CDR3 sequence: CASSLVGTSVYNEQFF. The CDR3 coding sequence is TGCGCCAGCAGCTTGGTTGGGACTAGCGTATACAATGAGCAGTTCTTC. Drawing the rest from reference TRBV5-1 and TRBJ2-1, the complete variable domain is KAGVTQTPRYLIKTRGQQVTLSCSPISGHRSVSWYQQTPGQGLQFLFEYFSETQRNKGNFPGRFSGRQFSNSRSEMNVSTLELGDSALYLCASSLVGTSVYNEQFFGPGTRLTVL.

The gene calls are TRBV2 and TRBJ1-1; possibly TRBD1 for D (6 bases). The CDR3 length is 15 residues. The V gene's germline CDR1 is SNHLY and CDR2 FYNNEI. V lost 1 base to trimming and J lost 5 bases, with 14 bases between them. CDR3 sequence (DNA): TGTGCCAGCAGTGAAGTCGGAGGGGGTTTGACTGAAGCTTTCTTT. Translated, it gives CASSEVGGGLTEAFF.

The chain combines TRBV7-9 with TRBJ1-2; no definite D call. From germline, CDR1 is SEHNR and CDR2 FQNEAQ (reference sequence). The length of the CDR3 is 15 residues. Trimming removed 5 bases at V and 1 base at J, with 14 bases between. The CDR3 DNA is TGTGCCAGCAGCCGTACACCGGGATATAACTATGGCTACACCTTC. Protein: CASSRTPGYNYGYTF.

The chain links TRBV5-5 to TRBJ2-3, with unresolved D. This CDR3 comprises 12 residues. Trimming removed 3 bases at V and 0 bases at J, with 2 bases between. Germline V gene data show CDR1 as SGHKS and CDR2 as YYEKEE (reference sequence). DNA of the CDR3: TGTGCCAGCAGCTACAGCACAGATACGCAGTATTTT. This translates into CASSYSTDTQYF.

V and J are TRBV29-1 and TRBJ2-4; 7 bases are shared with TRBD1. After removal of 7 bases from V and 6 bases from J, the junction contained 3 bases not matched to a gene. CDR1 and CDR2 from the germline V gene are SQVTM and ANQGSEA. The CDR3 runs to 11 residues. The CDR3 region is CSAGQPNIQYF. CDR3 sequence (DNA): TGCAGCGCGGGACAGCCAAACATTCAGTACTTC.

The chain uses TRBV5-1 and TRBJ1-1, with 7 bases that match TRBD1. Germline trimming cut 0 bases from V and 2 bases from J; bases unmatched to any gene: 7. Per the germline V gene, CDR1 is SGHRS and CDR2 is YFSETQ. The CDR3 has 16 residues. The CDR3 sequence is CASSLAPRGGNTEAFF. The CDR3 nucleotides read TGCGCCAGCAGCTTGGCCCCCAGGGGGGGAAACACTGAAGCTTTCTTT.

The chain uses TRBV6-5 and TRBJ1-2; no clear D. Germline loops: CDR1 MNHEY, CDR2 SVGAGI. The CDR3 is made up of 14 amino acids. Between the trimmed V and J ends, which lost 7 bases and 4 bases, there was a span of 16 bases. Here the CDR3 reads CASTQTGTGYGYTF. The CDR3 coding sequence is TGTGCCAGCACACAGACTGGTACGGGCTATGGCTACACCTTC.

The V and J genes are TRBV19 and TRBJ1-5, with TRBD1 identical over 8 bases. Germline CDR1 reads LNHDA; CDR2 reads SQIVND (reference sequence). CDR3 size: 15 residues. J was trimmed by 4 bases and V by 5 bases; bases with no gene match: 7. CDR3 nucleotides: TGTGCCAGTAGTCCCCGGACAGGGAGAAATCAGCCCCAGCATTTT. Translation gives CASSPRTGRNQPQHF.

The chain couples TRBV5-1 to TRBJ2-3; TRBD1 agrees at 7 bases. Germline trimming cut 6 bases from V and 3 bases from J; bases unmatched to any gene: 10. Germline lookup yields CDR1 SGHRS and CDR2 YFSETQ. This CDR3 is 15 amino acids long. This CDR3 is CASTNQGVRTDTQYF. CDR3 bases: TGCGCCAGCACAAATCAGGGGGTCAGAACAGATACGCAGTATTTT.

This clone was detected once. The V gene is TRBV9, the J gene TRBJ1-4; 7 nucleotides line up with TRBD1. The length of the CDR3 is 15 residues. Germline CDR1 is SGDLS and CDR2 is YYNGEE. After removal of 1 base from V and 3 bases from J, the junction contained 3 bases not matched to a gene. CDR3 nucleotides: TGTGCCAGCAGCGTAAGGACAGGCCCTAATGAAAAACTGTTTTTT. Protein product: CASSVRTGPNEKLFF.

Here the CDR3 DNA reads TGTGCCAGCAGTGGCACTGACAGGTCATACGAGCAGTACTTC. This codes for CASSGTDRSYEQYF. The rearrangement joins TRBV9 to TRBJ2-7; TRBD1 is a possible D gene (6 bases). CDR3 size: 14 residues. V was pared by 5 bases and J by 4 bases, with 16 bases between. The germline CDR1 and CDR2 sequences are SGDLS and YYNGEE.

The chain has TRBV20-1 and TRBJ2-3; D is undetermined. Germline V gene sequence: CDR1 DFQATT, CDR2 SNEGSKA (reference sequence). Trimming took off 5 bases at V and 4 bases at J, with 7 bases between the two ends. CDR3 length equals 11 residues. The CDR3 here is CSARAADTQYF. DNA for the CDR3: TGCAGTGCTCGAGCAGCAGATACGCAGTATTTT.